This section outlines one T cell receptor (beta chain) sequence together with its context. In germline, CDR1 is WSHSY, CDR2 SAAADI. Trimming at V came to 3 bases and at J to 5 bases, leaving 10 bases not matched to a gene. The CDR3 is 19 amino acids. The data were taken from a study of blood T cell repertoires in COVID-19. Study in general: The study drew acute and convalescent COVID-19 samples from the United States, Italy and Spain. From T cells, B-cell-depleted T cells, or PBMCs came the material, which was cDNA or gDNA.

In the source study's methods: By means of reference gene primer amplification, nucleated cell counts were estimated. Produced via immunoSEQ multiplex PCR; TCRdb's table is partial and in-frame only. The V and J calls and clone size come from that table; D and trimming were worked out from the DNA. In the table there are some 66,000 clones, 70% to 80% of which are singletons. This TCR was recovered from an elderly woman with acute or convalescent COVID-19. V gene TRBV10-2 combines with J gene TRBJ2-2, with 15 nucleotides matching TRBD2. Sample: peripheral blood. CDR3 loop: CASSDAPGLAGGWTGELFF. CDR3 sequence (DNA): TGCGCCAGCAGTGACGCACCGGGACTAGCGGGAGGATGGACCGGGGAGCTGTTTTTT.